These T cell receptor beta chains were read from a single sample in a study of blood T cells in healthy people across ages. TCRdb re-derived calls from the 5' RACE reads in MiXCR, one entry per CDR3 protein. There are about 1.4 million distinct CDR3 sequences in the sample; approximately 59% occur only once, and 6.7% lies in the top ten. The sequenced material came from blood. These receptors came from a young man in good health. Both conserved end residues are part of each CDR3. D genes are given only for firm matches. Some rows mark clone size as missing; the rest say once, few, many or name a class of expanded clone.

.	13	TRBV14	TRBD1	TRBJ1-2	CASAGQGAWGYTF	TGTGCCAGCGCCGGACAGGGGGCCTGGGGCTACACCTTC
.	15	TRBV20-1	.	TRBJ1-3	CSVRQGSSSGNTIYF	TGCAGTGTACGACAAGGCTCTAGCTCTGGAAACACCATATATTTT
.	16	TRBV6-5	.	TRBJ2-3	CASNVRRSRITDTQYF	TGTGCCAGCAACGTTCGGCGGAGCAGAATCACAGATACGCAGTATTTT
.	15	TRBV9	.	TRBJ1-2	CASSVVEAADYGYTF	TGTGCCAGCAGCGTAGTTGAGGCGGCGGACTATGGCTACACCTTC
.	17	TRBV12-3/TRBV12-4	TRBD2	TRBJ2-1	CASSREVSGGAYNEQFF	TGTGCCAGCAGCAGAGAAGTTAGCGGGGGGGCCTACAATGAGCAGTTCTTC
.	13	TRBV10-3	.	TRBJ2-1	CAIRGVGVEEQFF	TGTGCCATAAGGGGTGTTGGGGTGGAGGAGCAGTTCTTC
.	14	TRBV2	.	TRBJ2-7	CASGLNFRSYEQYF	TGTGCCAGCGGGCTCAACTTTCGCTCCTACGAGCAGTACTTC
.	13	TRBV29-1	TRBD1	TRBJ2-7	CSVARGQTYEQYF	TGCAGCGTTGCCAGGGGGCAAACCTACGAGCAGTACTTC
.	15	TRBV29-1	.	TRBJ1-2	CSVGPSGGKDYGYTF	TGCAGCGTTGGGCCGAGCGGGGGTAAAGACTATGGCTACACCTTC
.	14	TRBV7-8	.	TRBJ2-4	CASSSLLDGNIQYF	TGTGCCAGCAGCTCGTTATTAGACGGAAACATTCAGTACTTC
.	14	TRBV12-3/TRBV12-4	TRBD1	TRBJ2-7	CASRPWTGGGEQYF	TGTGCCAGCAGGCCCTGGACAGGGGGCGGAGAGCAGTACTTC
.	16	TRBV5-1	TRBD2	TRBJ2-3	CASSKIAGTSTDTQYF	TGCGCCAGCAGCAAGATAGCGGGGACCAGCACAGATACGCAGTATTTT
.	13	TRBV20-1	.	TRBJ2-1	CSARPSRSNEQFF	TGCAGTGCTAGACCTAGCCGCTCCAATGAGCAGTTCTTC
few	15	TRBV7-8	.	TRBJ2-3	CASSSRVGGTDTQYF	TGTGCCAGCAGCTCCAGGGTAGGCGGCACAGATACGCAGTATTTT
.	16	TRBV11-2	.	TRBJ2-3	CASSLAGTYGGDTQYF	TGTGCCAGCAGCTTGGCCGGGACTTACGGTGGGGATACGCAGTATTTT
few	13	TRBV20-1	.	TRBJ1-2	CSASLSRNYGYTF	TGCAGTGCTAGCCTATCCAGGAACTATGGCTACACCTTC
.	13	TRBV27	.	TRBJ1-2	CASSFNRLYGYTF	TGTGCCAGCAGTTTTAACAGACTCTATGGCTACACCTTC
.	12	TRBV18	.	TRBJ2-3	CASSETGGTQYF	TGTGCCAGCTCGGAGACTGGCGGCACGCAGTATTTT
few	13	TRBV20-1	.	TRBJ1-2	CRDPDREGIGYTF	TGCAGGGACCCGGACAGAGAGGGTATCGGCTACACCTTC
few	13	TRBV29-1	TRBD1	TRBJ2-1	CSVVTGGTNEQFF	TGCAGCGTCGTGACAGGGGGCACGAATGAGCAGTTCTTC
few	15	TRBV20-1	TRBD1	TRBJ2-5	CSARERKQGAETQYF	TGCAGTGCCCGAGAGAGGAAACAGGGGGCAGAGACCCAGTACTTC
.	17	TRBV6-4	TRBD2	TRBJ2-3	CASSDLPRGSGADTQYF	TGTGCCAGCAGTGACCTCCCCCGCGGGAGTGGCGCAGATACGCAGTATTTT
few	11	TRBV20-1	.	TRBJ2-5	CSAREGWAQYF	TGCAGTGCTAGAGAGGGGTGGGCCCAGTACTTC
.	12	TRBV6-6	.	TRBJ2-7	CASTQPGSEQYF	TGTGCCAGCACCCAACCAGGGAGCGAGCAGTACTTC
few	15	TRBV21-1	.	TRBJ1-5	CASTTDRAHHQPQHF	TGTGCCAGCACCACTGACAGGGCCCACCATCAGCCCCAGCATTTT
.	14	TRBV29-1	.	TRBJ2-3	CSVPGQVRTDTQYF	TGCAGCGTCCCAGGGCAGGTCCGCACAGATACGCAGTATTTT
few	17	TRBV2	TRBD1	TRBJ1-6	CASSSGTGWPGDSPLHF	TGTGCCAGCAGTTCCGGGACAGGGTGGCCTGGGGATTCACCCCTCCACTTT
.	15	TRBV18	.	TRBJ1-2	CASSPRDQANYGYTF	TGTGCCAGCTCACCACGGGACCAGGCCAACTATGGCTACACCTTC
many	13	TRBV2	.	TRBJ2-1	CASSEAGYNEQFF	TGTGCCAGCAGTGAGGCGGGCTACAATGAGCAGTTCTTC
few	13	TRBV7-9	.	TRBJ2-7	CASSPSVHYEQYF	TGTGCCAGCAGCCCCTCAGTCCACTACGAGCAGTACTTC
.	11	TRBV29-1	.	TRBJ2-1	CSAEVYNEQFF	TGCAGCGCCGAGGTCTACAATGAGCAGTTCTTC
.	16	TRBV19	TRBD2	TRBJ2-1	CASSILAGAGSNEQFF	TGTGCCAGTAGTATCTTAGCGGGGGCGGGTTCCAATGAGCAGTTCTTC
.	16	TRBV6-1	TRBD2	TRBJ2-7	CASSVFGLAEPYEQYF	TGTGCCAGCAGTGTATTTGGGCTAGCGGAACCCTACGAGCAGTACTTC
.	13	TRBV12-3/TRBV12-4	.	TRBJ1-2	CASTRNGGFGYTF	TGTGCCAGCACCCGTAATGGAGGGTTTGGCTACACCTTC
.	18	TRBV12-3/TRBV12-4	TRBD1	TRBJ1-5	CASSSGPGGTGAIEPQHF	TGTGCCAGCAGTTCCGGACCCGGGGGGACAGGGGCTATCGAGCCCCAGCATTTT
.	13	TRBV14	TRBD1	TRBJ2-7	CASSRDRDDEQYF	TGTGCCAGCAGCAGGGACAGGGACGACGAGCAGTACTTC
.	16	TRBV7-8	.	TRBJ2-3	CASSLVWPRGTDTQYF	TGTGCCAGCAGCTTAGTGTGGCCCCGAGGAACAGATACGCAGTATTTT
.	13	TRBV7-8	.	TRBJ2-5	CASSPGAGETQYF	TGTGCCAGCAGCCCGGGGGCGGGAGAGACCCAGTACTTC
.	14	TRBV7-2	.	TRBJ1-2	CASSSPGMVDGYTF	TGTGCCAGCAGCTCCCCGGGGATGGTCGATGGCTACACCTTC
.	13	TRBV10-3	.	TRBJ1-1	CAISEGQNTEAFF	TGTGCCATCAGTGAGGGGCAGAACACTGAAGCTTTCTTT
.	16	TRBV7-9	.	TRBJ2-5	CASSLGTGGYQETQYF	TGTGCCAGCAGCTTAGGGACTGGAGGGTACCAAGAGACCCAGTACTTC
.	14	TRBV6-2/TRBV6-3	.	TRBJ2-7	CASGPGTEPYEQYF	TGTGCCAGCGGACCAGGGACCGAGCCCTACGAGCAGTACTTC
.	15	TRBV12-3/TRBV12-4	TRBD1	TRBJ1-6	CASSDRAPYNSPLHF	TGTGCCAGCAGTGACAGGGCTCCTTATAATTCACCCCTCCACTTT
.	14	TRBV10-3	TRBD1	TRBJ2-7	CAISVGTVGNEQYF	TGTGCCATCAGTGTTGGGACAGTGGGCAACGAGCAGTACTTC
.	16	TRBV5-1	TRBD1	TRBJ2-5	CASSFLGQGYQETQYF	TGCGCCAGCAGTTTCCTGGGACAGGGGTACCAAGAGACCCAGTACTTC
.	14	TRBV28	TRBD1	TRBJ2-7	CASRPTGDPYEQYF	TGTGCCAGCAGACCTACAGGGGACCCCTACGAGCAGTACTTC
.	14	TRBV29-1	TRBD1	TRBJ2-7	CSVANRDRGYEQYF	TGCAGCGTCGCTAACCGGGACAGGGGCTACGAGCAGTACTTC
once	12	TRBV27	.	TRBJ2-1	CASGWGYNEQFF	TGTGCCAGTGGATGGGGATACAATGAGCAGTTCTTC
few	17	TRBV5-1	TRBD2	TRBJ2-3	CASSLANFGRAQDTQYF	TGCGCCAGCAGCTTGGCCAACTTCGGGAGGGCTCAAGATACGCAGTATTTT
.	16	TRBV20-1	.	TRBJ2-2	CSARDPRAENTGELFF	TGCAGTGCTAGAGATCCACGCGCGGAGAACACCGGGGAGCTGTTTTTT
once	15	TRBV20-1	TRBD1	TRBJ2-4	CSAPTGALGKNIQYF	TGCAGTGCTCCTACAGGGGCCCTGGGCAAAAACATTCAGTACTTC
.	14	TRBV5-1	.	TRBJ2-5	CASKTGASQETQYF	TGCGCCAGCAAGACCGGGGCTAGCCAAGAGACCCAGTACTTC
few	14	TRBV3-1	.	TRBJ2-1	CASSQPYLLVGQFF	TGTGCCAGCAGCCAACCCTACCTTCTAGTTGGCCAGTTCTTC